A single sample is the source of the 2 T cell receptor beta chains below, sequenced in a study of a mutant IDH1 vaccine in newly diagnosed glioma. Repertoires were generated with immunoSEQ multiplex PCR, while TCRdb's copy carries only in-frame clones and drops some. Among approximately 84,000 clones listed, 75% to 85% were seen once. Time point reported: week 47, end of study. Every vaccine dose comprised 300 ug of mutant IDH1 20-mer peptide plus topical imiquimod. Which antigens these TCRs recognize remains unknown. The material was PBMCs, obtained from a glioma patient whose treatment included an IDH1 peptide vaccine. The source is a man between 40 and 49 years old with glioma.

V gene TRBV18 combines with J gene TRBJ2-7, with D uncertain. The ends were cut back, 4 bases at V and 3 bases at J, with 7 bases in the middle. Germline assignment: CDR1 KGHSH and CDR2 LQKENI. The CDR3 is 12 amino acids. The CDR3 loop reads CASSLQSYEQYF. Here the CDR3 DNA reads TGTGCCAGCTCACTACAGAGCTACGAGCAGTACTTC.

V and J are TRBV2 and TRBJ1-6, with 9 nucleotides matching TRBD1. The germline V gene encodes CDR1 SNHLY and CDR2 FYNNEI. The CDR3 has 15 residues. With 6 bases clipped from V and 6 bases from J, the junction kept 6 bases outside the gene matches. The CDR3 DNA sequence: TGTGCCAGCAGGCCATGGACAGGGGTTAATTCACCCCTCCACTTT. Its protein is CASRPWTGVNSPLHF. Drawing the rest from reference TRBV2 and TRBJ1-6, the complete variable domain is EPEVTQTPSHQVTQMGQEVILRCVPISNHLYFYWYRQILGQKVEFLVSFYNNEISEKSEIFDDQFSVERPDGSNFTLKIRSTKLEDSAMYFCASRPWTGVNSPLHFGNGTRLTVT.